This section outlines one T cell receptor (beta chain) sequence together with its context. The clone's antigen remains unknown. The sample holds no much larger clone one base away, and base qualities are not on file. At the junction V is shortened by 1 base and J by 1 base, with 7 bases in between. CDR1 and CDR2, looked up from the germline V gene (reference sequence), are LNHDA and SQIVND. The CDR3, cysteine through phenylalanine, is 14 amino acids long. The sequence is cut down to CDR3 DNA, 42 bases in frame from base 1. For sequencing, an Illumina HiSeq 1500 was employed. TCRdb handled the public reads itself, with Q25 trimming in fastp and clone calling in MiXCR, and kept productive beta chains. Every CDR3 protein is listed once, alongside the most common genes and DNA of its rows. Within this sample are around 740,000 distinct CDR3 sequences, with about 40% of them counted one time only. The ten largest make up 2.5% to 3.5% of the sample.

The data were obtained in a study of T cell repertoires in cytomegalovirus infection (dated 2019 in TCRdb). In the study overall: The HLA type of each donor mattered for the analysis, because public TCR beta signatures pointed to carriage of CMV infection along with the matching HLA type. Broader findings and caveats from the paper: In both this cohort and an independent cohort of a few hundred donors, the cumulative frequency of public TCR beta family members distinguished carriers of CMV infection plus the relevant HLA type. In the ex vivo response, HLA-C-restricted CMV-specific TCR beta clonotypes were dominant, and in two of eight donors the single most frequent clonotype came from this HLA-C-restricted group.

The rearranged chain carries TRBV19 and TRBJ1-1, with the D gene not clear enough to name. What was sequenced was PBMCs. The receptor comes from a human donor in good health (CMV status not recorded). Some clones in this sample may be carry-over from other donors' samples. Here is the DNA: TGTGCCAGTAGTATAGTTGCAGCGAACACTGAAGCTTTCTTT. This gives the protein CASSIVAANTEAFF.